Below are 23 T cell receptor beta chains sequenced from a single sample in a study of OX40 agonist ivuxolimab in advanced cancers. The table came from immunoSEQ multiplex PCR; TCRdb's copy has only in-frame clones and leaves some out. This sample carries tens of thousands of clones, 85% of them seen once, and the ten largest clones take 2.5% to 3.5%. The sequencing used CD4+ or CD8+ T cells sorted from blood, collected in a trial of the OX40 agonist ivuxolimab. The receptors here all came from an adult with an advanced solid tumor such as melanoma, head and neck, liver or kidney cancer.

The V and J genes are TRBV27 and TRBJ2-1; 10 bases map to TRBD1. Germline V CDR1 and CDR2: MNHEY, SMNVEV (reference sequence). The trim removed 6 bases at V and 0 bases at J, leaving 2 bases unmatched. The CDR3 loop spans 15 amino acids. The CDR3 nucleotides read TGTGCCAGCAGCGGACAGGGGGGCTCCTACAATGAGCAGTTCTTC. As protein: CASSGQGGSYNEQFF.

The rearrangement links TRBV11-1 to TRBJ2-3, with 8 bases that match TRBD2. The CDR3 runs 14 residues. V lost 8 bases to trimming and J lost 2 bases; unmatched junction nucleotides: 6. Germline CDR1 reads SGHAT; CDR2 reads FQDESV (reference sequence). The CDR3 bases are TGTGCCAGCTTGAGTAGCGGGGACACAGATACGCAGTATTTT. It is translated as CASLSSGDTDTQYF.

This sequence joins TRBV5-5 and TRBJ2-2; D is ambiguous. The CDR3 length is 14 residues. Germline V lookup: CDR1 SGHKS, CDR2 YYEKEE (reference sequence). Deletions cut 4 bases from V and 8 bases from J, with 15 bases between. As DNA, the CDR3 is TGTGCCAGCAGCCCGCGGTTGTGGGAAGGGGAGCTGTTTTTT. Translation gives CASSPRLWEGELFF. The full variable domain, rest sourced from reference TRBV5-5 and TRBJ2-2, is DAGVTQSPTHLIKTRGQQVTLRCSPISGHKSVSWYQQVLGQGPQFIFQYYEKEERGRGNFPDRFSARQFPNYSSELNVNALLLGDSALYLCASSPRLWEGELFFGEGSRLTVL.

J is TRBJ1-4 and V is TRBV11-3; D possibly corresponds to TRBD1 (6 bases). The CDR3 totals 16 residues. V lost 4 bases and J 0 bases, leaving 12 bases between the germline ends. Germline CDR1 and CDR2: SGHNT and YENEEA. The CDR3 sequence is CASSSWTDATNEKLFF. CDR3 DNA: TGTGCCAGCAGCTCATGGACAGATGCAACTAATGAAAAACTGTTTTTT.

This chain links TRBV11-3 with TRBJ2-7, with 11 bases aligning to TRBD1. J was trimmed by 4 bases and V by 5 bases; bases with no gene match: 7. Germline assignment: CDR1 SGHNT and CDR2 YENEEA. This CDR3 contains 15 residues. The CDR3 nucleotides read TGTGCCAGCAGCCTGGGACAGGGGGTTGGTTACGAGCAGTACTTC. Translation: CASSLGQGVGYEQYF.

The V call is TRBV6-5, the J call TRBJ1-3; TRBD1 is a possible D gene (6 bases). The germline V gene has CDR1 MNHEY and CDR2 SVGAGI. Deletions cut 6 bases from V and 0 bases from J, with 6 bases between. This CDR3 has 13 amino acids. The CDR3 DNA sequence: TGTGCCAGCAGCAGGGGCTCTGGAAACACCATATATTTT. Translation gives CASSRGSGNTIYF.

The V call is TRBV6-5, the J call TRBJ2-3; 8 nucleotides match TRBD1. In germline, CDR1 is MNHEY, CDR2 SVGAGI. The CDR3 is 14 residues long. Unmatched junction bases numbered 5, after V lost 0 bases and J lost 9 bases. DNA for the CDR3: TGTGCCAGCAGTTACTCGACAGGGGCCCCCACGCAGTATTTT. Residues: CASSYSTGAPTQYF.

The gene calls are TRBV6-5 and TRBJ1-1, with 8 bases matching TRBD1. This CDR3 has 15 amino acids. Germline V CDR1 and CDR2: MNHEY, SVGAGI. Trimming cost V 2 bases and J 3 bases; bases outside gene matches: 5. CDR3 in amino acids: CASSYQGAPDTEAFF. In DNA form, the CDR3 reads TGTGCCAGCAGTTACCAGGGGGCGCCGGACACTGAAGCTTTCTTT.

This clone showed up just once. The rearrangement uses TRBV7-3 and TRBJ2-7, with D tentatively TRBD1 or TRBD2 (5 bases each). The CDR3 covers 13 residues. Trimming shortened V by 6 bases and J by 3 bases, and 12 bases separated the two germline ends. Germline CDR1 is SGHTA and CDR2 is FQGTGA. Here the CDR3 reads CASSYGASYEQYF. Here the CDR3 DNA reads TGTGCCAGCAGTTACGGGGCCAGCTACGAGCAGTACTTC.

The chain combines TRBV6-5 with TRBJ2-7, with 11 bases matching TRBD1. V was clipped by 4 bases and J by 6 bases; unmatched bases: 11. The length of the CDR3 is 16 residues. The V gene's germline CDR1 is MNHEY and CDR2 SVGAGI. CDR3 DNA sequence: TGTGCCAGCAGTTGCCGTCTTCGGACAGGGGGCTGCGAGCAGTACTTC. Residues: CASSCRLRTGGCEQYF.

V is TRBV5-8 and J is TRBJ1-6, with D possibly matching TRBD1 (6 bases). V lost 4 bases and J 2 bases, leaving 19 bases between the germline ends. The CDR3 is made up of 18 amino acids. In germline, CDR1 is SGHTS, CDR2 YDEGEE. CDR3 loop: CASSRTPGAWTYNSPLHF. DNA for the CDR3: TGTGCCAGCAGCCGCACCCCAGGGGCGTGGACCTATAATTCACCCCTCCACTTT.

The chain has TRBV30 and TRBJ1-2; no clear D. The V gene lost 1 base and the J gene lost 3 bases, with 6 bases spanning the gap. CDR3 length equals 12 residues. CDR1 is GTSNPN, CDR2 SVGIG, per germline (reference sequence). The DNA for the CDR3 is TGTGCCTGGAGTGGTTTTGACTATGGCTACACCTTC. Translated, it gives CAWSGFDYGYTF. Full variable domain (missing parts from reference TRBV30 and TRBJ1-2): SQTIHQWPATLVQPVGSPLSLECTVEGTSNPNLYWYRQAAGRGLQLLFYSVGIGQISSEVPQNLSASRPQDRQFILSSKKLLLSDSGFYLCAWSGFDYGYTFGSGTRLTVV.

The rearrangement links TRBV5-3 to TRBJ2-2, with a weak D call TRBD2 (6 bases). TRBV5-3 is marked as an open reading frame, function uncertain. Trimming took 1 base from V and 3 from J, leaving 13 bases between them. This CDR3 has 16 amino acids. This chain's CDR3 is CARSLRRGLDTGELFF. The CDR3 DNA is TGTGCCAGAAGCTTGCGACGGGGACTTGACACCGGGGAGCTGTTTTTT.

V and J are TRBV7-9 and TRBJ1-2; the D is unclear. V lost 5 bases, J lost 0 bases, and 10 bases lay in between. The V gene's germline CDR1 is SEHNR and CDR2 FQNEAQ (reference sequence). This CDR3 has 14 amino acids. The DNA for the CDR3 is TGTGCCAGCAGCCCCCGTGACTCTAACTATGGCTACACCTTC. Translating it yields CASSPRDSNYGYTF.

The chain couples TRBV30 to TRBJ1-2; TRBD1 might be the D (5 bases). The CDR3 covers 14 residues. With 1 base removed from V and 0 bases from J, the gap between germline ends came to 9 bases. Germline-derived CDR1 and CDR2 are GTSNPN and SVGIG (reference sequence). The CDR3 sequence: CAWSDRGTNYGYTF. The CDR3 bases are TGTGCCTGGAGTGACCGGGGGACTAACTATGGCTACACCTTC.

This clone has only one observation. The chain links TRBV27 to TRBJ1-1; possibly TRBD1 for D (5 bases). Germline V gene data show CDR1 as MNHEY and CDR2 as SMNVEV (reference sequence). The germline V and J ends were trimmed by 5 bases and 1 base, with 5 bases remaining between them. The CDR3 has 12 amino acids. CDR3 bases: TGTGCCAGCAGTGACAGGAACACTGAAGCTTTCTTT. This sequence encodes CASSDRNTEAFF.

The chain is built from TRBV4-3 and TRBJ2-1, with 7 bases that match TRBD2. Germline CDR1 LGHNA, CDR2 YSLEER. The CDR3 is 13 amino acids. J lost 8 bases, V lost 5 bases, and 6 bases had no gene match. The CDR3 nucleotides are TGCGCCAGCAGCTTTCGGGCGGGGGATGAGCAGTTCTTC. This codes for CASSFRAGDEQFF.

The chain joins TRBV9 to TRBJ2-1; D assignment may be TRBD1 or TRBD2 (5 bases each). The CDR3 is 14 amino acids. Trimming pared 2 bases from V and 4 bases from J, leaving 10 bases between. The germline CDR1 and CDR2 sequences are SGDLS and YYNGEE. The CDR3, as DNA: TGTGCCAGCAGCGTCCGAGGGGATTACAATGAGCAGTTCTTC. This translates into CASSVRGDYNEQFF. Combining the CDR3 with reference TRBV9 and TRBJ2-1 gives the whole variable domain DSGVTQTPKHLITATGQRVTLRCSPRSGDLSVYWYQQSLDQGLQFLIQYYNGEERAKGNILERFSAQQFPDLHSELNLSSLELGDSALYFCASSVRGDYNEQFFGPGTRLTVL.

This clone was recorded only once. The J gene is TRBJ1-3, the V gene TRBV7-3; D might be TRBD1 (5 bases). Germline values: CDR1 SGHTA, CDR2 FQGTGA. The ends were cut back, 5 bases at V and 3 bases at J, with 14 bases in the middle. This CDR3 has 15 amino acids. This CDR3 reads CASSLMGDGGNTIYF. As DNA, the CDR3 is TGTGCCAGCAGCCTAATGGGGGACGGTGGAAACACCATATATTTT.

This chain uses TRBV27 with TRBJ1-4, with D possibly matching TRBD1 (6 bases). Germline assignment: CDR1 MNHEY and CDR2 SMNVEV (reference sequence). The CDR3 sequence is 15 residues long. The germline V and J ends were trimmed by 5 bases and 4 bases, with 14 bases remaining between them. CDR3 amino acids: CASSPTGGRNEKLFF. DNA of the CDR3: TGTGCCAGCAGTCCCACTGGGGGGCGTAATGAAAAACTGTTTTTT. Combining the CDR3 with reference TRBV27 and TRBJ1-4 gives the whole variable domain EAQVTQNPRYLITVTGKKLTVTCSQNMNHEYMSWYRQDPGLGLRQIYYSMNVEVTDKGDVPEGYKVSRKEKRNFPLILESPSPNQTSLYFCASSPTGGRNEKLFFGSGTQLSVL.

The J gene is TRBJ2-2, the V gene TRBV25-1; no firm D call. Germline V gene data show CDR1 as MGHDK and CDR2 as SYGVNS. V was trimmed by 2 bases and J by 6 bases, leaving 13 bases between them. The CDR3 sequence is 15 residues long. CDR3 in DNA: TGTGCCAGCAGTGAAACTGGGTTGTTGTCCGGGGAGCTGTTTTTT. Residues: CASSETGLLSGELFF.

The genes are TRBV5-4 and TRBJ1-1; no clear D gene. There are 14 residues in the CDR3. Trimming removed 2 bases from V and 5 bases from J, with 13 bases in between. The germline gives CDR1 SGHNT, CDR2 YYREEE (reference sequence). The CDR3 spells CASSLTLGGTEAFF. CDR3 DNA: TGTGCCAGCAGCTTAACATTAGGAGGAACTGAAGCTTTCTTT. The complete variable domain, with remaining parts taken from reference TRBV5-4 and TRBJ1-1, reads ETGVTQSPTHLIKTRGQQVTLRCSSQSGHNTVSWYQQALGQGPQFIFQYYREEENGRGNFPPRFSGLQFPNYSSELNVNALELDDSALYLCASSLTLGGTEAFFGQGTRLTVV.

V usage is TRBV15 and J usage is TRBJ1-5, with a weak D call TRBD1 (5 bases). The CDR3 loop spans 15 amino acids. Germline-derived CDR1 and CDR2 are LNHNV and YYDKDF (reference sequence). V was cut by 0 bases and J by 3 bases, with 9 bases left in between. The CDR3 here is CATSRDKGVNQPQHF. CDR3 in DNA: TGTGCCACCAGCAGAGATAAAGGGGTCAATCAGCCCCAGCATTTT.